The 2 T cell receptor beta chains given below trace back to one sample, sequenced in a study of cytomegalovirus exposure and HLA in healthy donors. This PCR relied on a set of 60 Vbeta primers and 13 Jbeta primers. The method was immunoSEQ multiplex PCR; TCRdb's version includes in-frame clones alone and lacks a portion of them. Here the sample spans 150,000 to 200,000 clones, around 79% being singletons. Sequencing input: PBMCs. Receptor source: a man in his fifties in good health and CMV-seropositive.

This sequence joins TRBV5-1 and TRBJ2-7; 7 nucleotides line up with TRBD2. Per the germline V gene, CDR1 is SGHRS and CDR2 is YFSETQ. The CDR3 extends over 15 amino acids. V lost 5 bases, J lost 7 bases, and 15 bases stayed unmatched. The CDR3 here is CASRKTAGVKGEQYF. CDR3 coding DNA: TGCGCCAGCAGAAAAACCGCGGGGGTTAAGGGAGAGCAGTACTTC.

This clone was counted between two and nine times. The chain combines TRBV18 with TRBJ2-7, with D perhaps matching TRBD1 (5 bases). This CDR3 spans 18 amino acids. Trimming left V 0 bases short and J 3 bases short, with 21 bases between. Germline lookup yields CDR1 KGHSH and CDR2 LQKENI. The CDR3 sequence is CASSPPIYMQGIIYEQYF. The DNA for the CDR3 is TGTGCCAGCTCACCACCGATATACATGCAGGGCATTATCTACGAGCAGTACTTC.